The 20 T cell receptor beta chains below come from one sample, sequenced in a study of blood T cells in healthy people across ages. It was with a sample-barcoded 5' primer and a J-beta primer mix that a second PCR of roughly 7 to 12 cycles was run. Using its own MiXCR run on the 5' RACE reads, TCRdb lists one record per CDR3 protein. The sample gives some 1.4 million distinct CDR3 sequences, 40% to 50% of which show up once; 7% to 9% is in the top ten. Sequenced input: blood. Every receptor here comes from a woman aged 18-29 years in good health.

V gene TRBV7-2 combines with J gene TRBJ2-2; 10 positions agree with TRBD2. The V gene's germline CDR1 is SGHTA and CDR2 FQGNSA. The trim removed 3 bases at V and 1 base at J, leaving 8 bases unmatched. The CDR3 extends over 18 amino acids. CDR3 amino acids: CASSFLAGDPQNTGELFF. For the CDR3, the DNA is TGTGCCAGCAGCTTTCTAGCGGGAGACCCGCAGAACACCGGGGAGCTGTTTTTT.

CDR3 loop: CASSALAGLADTQYF. The CDR3 DNA sequence: TGTGCCAGCTCCGCGCTAGCGGGTCTCGCAGATACGCAGTATTTT. The chain links TRBV14 to TRBJ2-3, with 8 bases identical to TRBD2. The CDR3 runs 15 residues. V dropped 8 bases and J dropped 4; count of bases not matched to a gene: 11. CDR1 SGHDN and CDR2 FVKESK come from the germline V gene.

The chain is built from TRBV2 and TRBJ2-3; 10 bases line up with TRBD2. Germline V lookup: CDR1 SNHLY, CDR2 FYNNEI. CDR3 length: 15 residues. V dropped 6 bases and J dropped 5; count of bases not matched to a gene: 8. The CDR3 is CASRDSSGSRDTQYF. As DNA, the CDR3 is TGTGCCAGCAGGGACTCTAGCGGGAGTCGAGATACGCAGTATTTT.

The V and J genes are TRBV25-1 and TRBJ2-1, with D perhaps given as TRBD1 or TRBD2 (6 bases each). The V end was cut by 7 bases, the J end by 5 bases, with 18 bases between. Germline assignment: CDR1 MGHDK and CDR2 SYGVNS. This CDR3 has 15 amino acids. The CDR3 DNA reads as TGTGCCAGCATAGGGGAGGACAGTCTTAACAATGAGCAGTTCTTC. Its translation is CASIGEDSLNNEQFF.

The table lists this clonotype with a few counts. This rearrangement joins TRBV5-1 to TRBJ2-7, with no clear D. CDR3 size: 14 residues. CDR1 SGHRS and CDR2 YFSETQ come from the germline V gene. V dropped 2 bases and J dropped 0 bases, with 9 bases sitting between them. DNA of the CDR3: TGCGCCAGCAGCTTCTGGCCCGACTCCTACGAGCAGTACTTC. Translating gives CASSFWPDSYEQYF.

The chain recombines TRBV6-1 with TRBJ2-2, with 8 nucleotides matching TRBD1. CDR3 size: 16 residues. Germline V CDR1 and CDR2: MNHNS, SASEGT. Trimming took 4 bases from V and 2 from J; bases not matched to a gene: 6. The CDR3: CASSGQGAGNTGELFF. DNA for the CDR3: TGTGCCAGCAGTGGTCAGGGGGCGGGAAACACCGGGGAGCTGTTTTTT.

This clonotype was picked up a small number of times. The rearrangement links TRBV20-1 to TRBJ2-5, with no clear D. TRBJ2-7 explains the end of the DNA better; the J call may be wrong. The CDR3 runs 12 residues. Germline V CDR1 and CDR2: DFQATT, SNEGSKA (reference sequence). The CDR3 sequence: CSGAETTYEQYF. CDR3 bases: TGCAGTGGTGCGGAAACCACCTACGAGCAGTACTTC.

This clonotype was counted only a few times. This chain joins TRBV7-9 and TRBJ2-3, with TRBD2 matching 13 bases. Germline V gene sequence: CDR1 SEHNR, CDR2 FQNEAQ (reference sequence). The CDR3 is 16 residues long. V dropped 5 bases and J dropped 6; count of bases not matched to a gene: 8. The CDR3 loop is CASSRWGTSGTDTQYF. The CDR3, as DNA: TGTGCCAGCAGCCGCTGGGGGACTAGCGGGACGGATACGCAGTATTTT.

This rearrangement joins TRBV24-1 to TRBJ1-1, with D maybe TRBD1 (6 bases). The CDR3 extends over 14 amino acids. Trimming cost V 4 bases and J 6 bases, with 14 bases left between them. The V gene's germline CDR1 is KGHDR and CDR2 SFDVKD. CDR3 DNA sequence: TGTGCCACCAGTGAACCCGGGGGCGGCTCTGAAGCTTTCTTT. Translating it yields CATSEPGGGSEAFF.

This chain links TRBV5-1 with TRBJ2-1, with 11 bases that match TRBD1. CDR3 length: 15 amino acids. J gave up 3 bases and V 4 bases, and 3 bases lay outside the gene matches. The germline V gene has CDR1 SGHRS and CDR2 YFSETQ. The chain's CDR3 is CASSDGTGGYNEQFF. DNA of the CDR3: TGCGCCAGCAGCGATGGGACAGGGGGCTACAATGAGCAGTTCTTC.

V usage is TRBV7-2 and J usage is TRBJ2-7; 11 nucleotides match TRBD1. Germline V gives CDR1 SGHTA, CDR2 FQGNSA. The length of the CDR3 is 15 residues. Trimming took 1 base from V and 3 from J; bases not matched to a gene: 2. CDR3 region: CASSLGTGGDYEQYF. DNA of the CDR3: TGTGCCAGCAGCTTAGGGACAGGGGGCGACTACGAGCAGTACTTC.

The chain couples TRBV6-2 or TRBV6-3 to TRBJ2-7, with TRBD2 matching 7 bases. Looked up from germline, CDR1 is MNHEY and CDR2 is SVGEGT. V was clipped by 2 bases and J by 5 bases; unmatched bases: 21. This CDR3 spans 19 amino acids. CDR3 loop: CASSYGRTSFFSRTDEQYF. As DNA, the CDR3 is TGTGCCAGCAGTTACGGGCGGACTAGTTTTTTTTCGCGTACCGACGAGCAGTACTTC.

This clonotype was seen a few times. The chain links TRBV5-1 to TRBJ2-7; D may be TRBD1 (6 bases). Germline CDR1 reads SGHRS; CDR2 reads YFSETQ. The V and J ends lost 4 bases and 6 bases respectively, with 11 bases between them. The CDR3 loop spans 12 amino acids. CDR3 bases: TGCGCCAGCAGCGTAAACAGGGTCGAGCAGTACTTC. Protein: CASSVNRVEQYF.

As DNA, the CDR3 is TGTGCCAGCAGCGCCCTAGGGGATCACACTGAAGCTTTCTTT. It codes for CASSALGDHTEAFF. The chain joins TRBV9 to TRBJ1-1; D possibly corresponds to TRBD1 (5 bases). V lost 3 bases, J lost 3 bases, and 12 bases lay in between. Looked up from germline, CDR1 is SGDLS and CDR2 is YYNGEE. CDR3 length equals 14 residues.

This clonotype was observed many times. The chain joins TRBV13 to TRBJ1-2; D remains unclear. Trimming cost V 4 bases and J 8 bases, with 14 bases left between them. In germline, CDR1 is PRHDT, CDR2 FYEKMQ (reference sequence). There are 13 residues in the CDR3. CDR3 loop: CASSSSYVRGYTF. CDR3 nucleotide sequence: TGTGCCAGCAGCTCAAGTTACGTACGGGGCTACACCTTC.

This clonotype was seen many times. The J gene is TRBJ2-5, the V gene TRBV29-1; TRBD2 matches at 9 bases. The germline V gene encodes CDR1 SQVTM and CDR2 ANQGSEA. The CDR3 extends over 13 amino acids. V lost 4 bases, J lost 4 bases, and 4 bases stayed unmatched. The CDR3, as DNA: TGCAGCGTTGCGGGACTAGCCAGAGAGACCCAGTACTTC. It yields the protein CSVAGLARETQYF.

The chain recombines TRBV20-1 with TRBJ2-3, with 12 bases fitting TRBD2. This CDR3 contains 17 residues. Per germline, CDR1 DFQATT and CDR2 SNEGSKA (reference sequence). V gave up 5 bases and J gave up 0 bases; unmatched junction bases: 9. The CDR3 region is CSAPLAGGVSSTDTQYF. CDR3 DNA sequence: TGCAGTGCTCCCCTAGCGGGGGGGGTATCTAGCACAGATACGCAGTATTTT.

V gene TRBV3-1 combines with J gene TRBJ2-1; D might be TRBD1 or TRBD2, each matching 5 bases. Deletions cut 4 bases from V and 0 bases from J, with 13 bases between. CDR1 is LGHDT, CDR2 YNNKEL, per germline (reference sequence). CDR3 size: 16 residues. The CDR3 sequence is CASSRAEGPSYNEQFF. Written as DNA, the CDR3 is TGTGCCAGCAGCCGGGCCGAGGGGCCCTCCTACAATGAGCAGTTCTTC.

The chain joins TRBV20-1 to TRBJ2-1, with D perhaps TRBD1 or TRBD2 (5 bases each). V lost 6 bases and J 0 bases, leaving 12 bases between the germline ends. The CDR3 totals 14 residues. Per the germline V gene, CDR1 is DFQATT and CDR2 is SNEGSKA (reference sequence). The CDR3 sequence is CSARRDVSYNEQFF. CDR3 nucleotide sequence: TGCAGTGCGAGACGGGACGTCTCCTACAATGAGCAGTTCTTC.

The chain is built from TRBV7-6 and TRBJ2-1; D uncertain. The J call may not be correct, given that the DNA end is closer to TRBJ2-7. CDR3 length equals 16 residues. Germline V gene sequence: CDR1 SGHVS, CDR2 FNYEAQ. Written as DNA, the CDR3 is TGTGCCAGCAGCTTAGTTGACAATCCGGCCTACAATGAGCAGTACTTC. This gives the protein CASSLVDNPAYNEQYF.